This T cell receptor (beta chain) was profiled in a study of blood T cell repertoires in COVID-19 (dated by TCRdb to the early 2020s). Some background on the complete study: The collaborator samples originated in the United States, Italy and Spain and spanned the acute and convalescent phases of COVID-19. The prospective study material was composed of cDNA or gDNA derived from T cells, B-cell-depleted T cells, or PBMCs. Subjects who had been exposed to COVID-19, were actively infected with it, or had recovered from it provided the deeply sampled blood TCRbeta repertoires that made up the dataset. The repertoires were made available in a free public database intended to serve as a resource for research on the immune response to SARS-CoV-2. The samples were drawn from two sources: the first 160 participants of the ongoing ImmuneRACE study, and approximately 1,300 subjects contributed by 6 global collaborators. Nearly every sample came with metadata listing a de-identified subject ID, COVID-19 status, age in years and sex. HLA class I and class II types, where available, came from metadata supplied by the sample provider rather than from assay-based typing. General findings and caveats noted by the study authors: The quantity of clinical and demographic metadata differed by source and by participant and was supplied without curation.

Remarks on this clone: Its antigen specificity is not known. The record has no base qualities; no much larger clone is one base away.

TCRbeta CDR3 regions were amplified from genomic DNA by means of the immunoSEQ Assay, a bias-controlled multiplex PCR. The original pipeline was this. Nucleated cell counts per sample were estimated from amplification of reference gene primers within the assay. To quantify the absolute abundance of each unique TCRbeta CDR3 rearrangement, sequence reads were collapsed and filtered. For each sample, productive Simpson clonality was calculated as the square root of Simpson's diversity index across productive rearrangements. TCRdb mirrors the immuneACCESS table, restricted to in-frame sequences. Some clones are absent from its copies; in checked studies, under half trace to an unresolved V gene, and the reason for the others is unknown. V and J calls and clone size are as listed in that table; D and trimming were resolved from the DNA. The sample includes roughly 200,000 clones, with about three quarters observed a single time. The top ten constitute around 8.1% of the sample.

Whole blood was collected in K2EDTA tubes by collaborating institutions according to the institutions' own protocols. For TCRbeta analysis, collaborator samples were shipped as frozen whole blood, as isolated PBMCs, or as DNA extracted from either sample type. V is pruned by 6 bases and J by 0 bases, leaving 5 bases of the junction without a gene match. CDR1 and CDR2 are drawn from the germline V gene: SGHVS, FQNEAQ. Including the terminal cysteine and phenylalanine, the CDR3 comprises 16 residues. CDR3 DNA only is kept here, 48 bases in frame from base 1. The sequenced sample was peripheral blood. This TCR came from a woman aged 45-60 years with active or convalescent COVID-19. Here the chain combines TRBV7-8 and TRBJ1-3; 10 bases in between match TRBD1. The DNA sequence is as follows: TGTGCCAGCAGGGGGACAGGGGCCCTCTCTGGAAACACCATATATTTT. This yields the protein CASRGTGALSGNTIYF.